The clone carrying this T cell receptor (beta chain) was seen a single time. Germline V gene data show CDR1 as MDHEN and CDR2 as SYDVKM. V gave up 8 bases and J gave up 0 bases, with 16 bases separating them. The CDR3 extends over 15 amino acids. The sample originates from a study of T cell changes during pregnancy in multiple sclerosis. Sequencing used immunoSEQ multiplex PCR; TCRdb keeps in-frame clones, though not all of them. The table shows tens of thousands of clones, with about 90% occurring only once. The sequenced sample was CD4+ T cells from peripheral blood mononuclear cells, obtained in the second trimester of pregnancy. The sequence was obtained from a female donor in good health, enrolled as a control in a pregnancy study. V usage is TRBV28 and J usage is TRBJ1-2; D is possibly TRBD1 (6 bases). The chain's CDR3 is CASAGTPISNYGYTF. CDR3 in DNA: TGTGCCAGCGCTGGGACACCTATTTCTAACTATGGCTACACCTTC.